The T cell receptor beta chain under discussion was sequenced for a study of T cells after yellow fever vaccination. Study-wide results and caveats: Within FACS-sorted repertoires, abundant clonotypes contaminating from the bulk population could be present. Weaker overall, the secondary response nonetheless peaked faster (day 5 versus 15).

TCRdb re-called the 5' RACE reads with MiXCR, one entry per CDR3 protein. The table has approximately 550,000 distinct CDR3 sequences, about 19% seen once. V lost 5 bases to trimming and J lost 4 bases; unmatched junction nucleotides: 3. The CDR3 is 14 amino acids. The germline CDR1 and CDR2 sequences are KGHDR and SFDVKD. This clonotype was detected only a few times. The antigen is unknown. This sequence joins TRBV24-1 and TRBJ2-3, with 9 bases aligning to TRBD2. The specimen comprised PBMCs, sampled 15 days after the yellow fever booster vaccination. The receptor comes from a man aged 25 to 40 who received the YFV17D yellow fever vaccine. The CDR3 loop is CATSVSGSPDTQYF. DNA of the CDR3: TGTGCCACCAGTGTTAGCGGGAGTCCAGATACGCAGTATTTT.